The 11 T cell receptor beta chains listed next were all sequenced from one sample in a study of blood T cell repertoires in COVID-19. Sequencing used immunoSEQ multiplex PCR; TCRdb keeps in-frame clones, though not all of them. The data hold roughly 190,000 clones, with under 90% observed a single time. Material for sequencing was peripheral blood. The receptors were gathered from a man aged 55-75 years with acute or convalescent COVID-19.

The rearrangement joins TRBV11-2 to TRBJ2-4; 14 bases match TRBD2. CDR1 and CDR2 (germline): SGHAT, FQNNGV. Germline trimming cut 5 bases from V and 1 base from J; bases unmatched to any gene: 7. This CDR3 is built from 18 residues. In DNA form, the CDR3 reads TGTGCCAGCAGCACCGGGACTAGCGGGAGTCTGGCCAAAAACATTCAGTACTTC. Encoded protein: CASSTGTSGSLAKNIQYF.

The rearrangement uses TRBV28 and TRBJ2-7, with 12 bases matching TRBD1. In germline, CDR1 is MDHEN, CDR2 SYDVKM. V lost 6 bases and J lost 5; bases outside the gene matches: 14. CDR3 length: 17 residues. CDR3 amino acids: CASRPGQGAPAVHEQYF. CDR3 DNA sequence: TGTGCCAGCAGACCGGGACAGGGGGCGCCGGCGGTCCACGAGCAGTACTTC.

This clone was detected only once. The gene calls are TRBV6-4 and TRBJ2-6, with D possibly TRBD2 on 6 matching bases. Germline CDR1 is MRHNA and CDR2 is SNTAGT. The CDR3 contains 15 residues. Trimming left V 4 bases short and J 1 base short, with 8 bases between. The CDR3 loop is CASSAGVSGANVLTF. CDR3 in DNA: TGTGCCAGCAGTGCGGGGGTTTCTGGGGCCAACGTCCTGACTTTC.

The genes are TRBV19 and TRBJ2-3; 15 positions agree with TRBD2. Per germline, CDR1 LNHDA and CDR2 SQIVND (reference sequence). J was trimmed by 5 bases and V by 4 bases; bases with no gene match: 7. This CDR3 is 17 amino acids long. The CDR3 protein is CASSRRPGLAGGDTQYF. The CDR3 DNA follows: TGTGCCAGTAGTAGAAGACCGGGACTAGCGGGAGGAGATACGCAGTATTTT.

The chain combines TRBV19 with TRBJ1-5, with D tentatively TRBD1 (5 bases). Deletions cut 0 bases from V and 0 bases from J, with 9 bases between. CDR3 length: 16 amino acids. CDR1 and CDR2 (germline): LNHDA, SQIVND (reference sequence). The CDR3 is CASSIDNRYSNQPQHF. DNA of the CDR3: TGTGCCAGTAGTATAGATAACAGGTATAGCAATCAGCCCCAGCATTTT. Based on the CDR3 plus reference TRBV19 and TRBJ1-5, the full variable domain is DGGITQSPKYLFRKEGQNVTLSCEQNLNHDAMYWYRQDPGQGLRLIYYSQIVNDFQKGDIAEGYSVSREKKESFPLTVTSAQKNPTAFYLCASSIDNRYSNQPQHFGDGTRLSIL.

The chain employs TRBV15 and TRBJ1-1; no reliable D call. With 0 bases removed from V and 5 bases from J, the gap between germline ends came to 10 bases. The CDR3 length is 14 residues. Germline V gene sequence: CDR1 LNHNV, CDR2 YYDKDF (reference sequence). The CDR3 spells CATSRDYGETEAFF. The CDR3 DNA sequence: TGTGCCACCAGCAGAGATTACGGGGAGACTGAAGCTTTCTTT.

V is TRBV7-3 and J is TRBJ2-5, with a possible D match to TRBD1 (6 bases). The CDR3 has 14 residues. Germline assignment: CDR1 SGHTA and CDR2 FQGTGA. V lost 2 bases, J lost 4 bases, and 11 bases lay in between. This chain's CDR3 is CASSLHPGAETQYF. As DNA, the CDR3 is TGTGCCAGCAGCTTACACCCAGGGGCAGAGACCCAGTACTTC.

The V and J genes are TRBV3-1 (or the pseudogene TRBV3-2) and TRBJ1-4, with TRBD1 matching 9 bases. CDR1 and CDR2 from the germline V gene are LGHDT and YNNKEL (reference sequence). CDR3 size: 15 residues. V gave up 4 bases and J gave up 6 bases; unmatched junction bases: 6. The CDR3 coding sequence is TGTGCCAGCAGCCGAGACAGGGGGATCTATGAAAAACTGTTTTTT. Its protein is CASSRDRGIYEKLFF.

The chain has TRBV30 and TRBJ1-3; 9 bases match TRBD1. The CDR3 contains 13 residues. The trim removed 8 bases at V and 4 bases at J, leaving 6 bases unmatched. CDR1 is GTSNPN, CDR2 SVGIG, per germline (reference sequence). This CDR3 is CANAGTGGNTIYF. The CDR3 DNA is TGTGCCAATGCCGGGACAGGGGGAAACACCATATATTTT.

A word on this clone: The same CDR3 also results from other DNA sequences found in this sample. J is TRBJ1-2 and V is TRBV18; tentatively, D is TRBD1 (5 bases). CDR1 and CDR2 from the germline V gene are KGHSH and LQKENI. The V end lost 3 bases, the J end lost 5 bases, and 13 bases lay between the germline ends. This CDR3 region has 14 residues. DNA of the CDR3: TGTGCCAGCTCACCCGGTCAGGGTGGTTATGGCTACACCTTC. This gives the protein CASSPGQGGYGYTF.

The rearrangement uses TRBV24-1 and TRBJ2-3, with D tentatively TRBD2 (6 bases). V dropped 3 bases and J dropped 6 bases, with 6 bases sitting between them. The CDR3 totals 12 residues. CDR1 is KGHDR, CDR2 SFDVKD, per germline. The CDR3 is CATSDAGDTQYF. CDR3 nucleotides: TGTGCCACCAGTGATGCGGGGGATACGCAGTATTTT.